This passage covers 24 T cell receptor beta chains from one sample sequenced in a study of shared clonotypes between healthy human individuals (TCRdb year 2020). Library generation was performed with the immunoSEQ multiplex PCR assay. The clones in this table, taken by TCRdb from immuneACCESS, are in-frame only. Not every clone is retained; where verified, under half of the shortfall comes from an unresolved V gene, and the cause of the rest is unknown. A total of around 300,000 clones appear in this sample, around 87% of them only once. The top ten clonotypes cover 15% to 20% of the sample. Sequenced: memory CD8+ T cells sorted from blood. The meaning of the sample's cell subset or site label: CD45RO+ cells pooled with CCR7-negative TemRA cells. These receptors all stem from a man aged 18-30 years in good health.

Turning to this clone: Other DNA sequences of this sample code for an identical CDR3. This chain links TRBV5-1 with TRBJ1-1; D is undetermined. There are 14 residues in the CDR3. Germline values: CDR1 SGHRS, CDR2 YFSETQ. V was shortened by 2 bases and J by 1 base, with 9 bases between the two germline ends. CDR3 DNA sequence: TGCGCCAGCAGCTTCCGAGGGCAGAACACTGAAGCTTTCTTT. Amino acid sequence: CASSFRGQNTEAFF.

This clone was recorded only once. The V gene is TRBV7-8, the J gene TRBJ1-1; 7 nucleotides agree with TRBD1. V shed 5 bases and J 4 bases; nucleotides not matched to a gene: 16. Looked up from germline, CDR1 is SGHVS and CDR2 is FQNEAQ. CDR3 length equals 17 residues. The CDR3: CASSIKPGQLRVTEAFF. CDR3 DNA sequence: TGTGCCAGCAGCATAAAACCGGGACAGCTCCGAGTCACTGAAGCTTTCTTT.

The chain employs TRBV13 and TRBJ2-1, with 7 bases matching TRBD2. CDR1 and CDR2 from the germline V gene are PRHDT and FYEKMQ (reference sequence). The CDR3 consists of 14 residues. V shed 7 bases and J 6 bases; nucleotides not matched to a gene: 9. CDR3: CASMMERGLNEQFF. DNA of the CDR3: TGTGCCAGCATGATGGAGCGGGGCCTCAATGAGCAGTTCTTC.

This chain joins TRBV11-3 and TRBJ2-5; unclear D gene. Looked up from germline, CDR1 is SGHNT and CDR2 is YENEEA. V was trimmed by 0 bases and J by 3 bases, leaving 5 bases between them. The CDR3 loop spans 13 amino acids. The CDR3, as DNA: TGTGCCAGCAGCTTAGATCCCGAAGAGACCCAGTACTTC. Translating gives CASSLDPEETQYF. Full variable domain (rest looked up from reference TRBV11-3 and TRBJ2-5): EAGVVQSPRYKIIEKKQPVAFWCNPISGHNTLYWYLQNLGQGPELLIRYENEEAVDDSQLPKDRFSAERLKGVDSTLKIQPAELGDSAVYLCASSLDPEETQYFGPGTRLLVL.

This chain joins TRBV18 and TRBJ2-7; tentative D call: TRBD2 (5 bases). The V end was cut by 7 bases, the J end by 6 bases, with 19 bases between. This CDR3 comprises 14 residues. Per germline, CDR1 KGHSH and CDR2 LQKENI. In DNA form, the CDR3 reads TGTGCCAGCTTCACCGGCTTACTAGTAGGCGAGCAGTACTTC. Translation: CASFTGLLVGEQYF.

The rearrangement uses TRBV7-9 and TRBJ1-1, with 7 bases identical to TRBD1. The CDR3 runs 14 residues. J gave up 3 bases and V 5 bases, and 6 bases lay outside the gene matches. Germline loops: CDR1 SEHNR, CDR2 FQNEAQ (reference sequence). CDR3 sequence (DNA): TGTGCCAGCAGCAGACAGGGATCATACACTGAAGCTTTCTTT. It translates to CASSRQGSYTEAFF.

This rearrangement joins TRBV9 to TRBJ2-7, with no clear D. Germline CDR1 is SGDLS and CDR2 is YYNGEE. V was cut by 0 bases and J by 2 bases, with 9 bases left in between. The CDR3 is made up of 14 amino acids. The CDR3 DNA follows: TGTGCCAGCAGCGTAGGTGAAGCCCCCTACGAGCAGTACTTC. Its translation: CASSVGEAPYEQYF. Full variable domain (outside the CDR3, taken from reference TRBV9 and TRBJ2-7): DSGVTQTPKHLITATGQRVTLRCSPRSGDLSVYWYQQSLDQGLQFLIQYYNGEERAKGNILERFSAQQFPDLHSELNLSSLELGDSALYFCASSVGEAPYEQYFGPGTRLTVT.

The rearrangement links TRBV10-3 to TRBJ2-1, with 10 bases matching TRBD2. The CDR3 runs 17 residues. The J segment lost 0 bases and the V segment lost 2 bases, leaving 4 bases of the junction unmatched. Germline CDR1 ENHRY, CDR2 SYGVKD. The CDR3 nucleotides read TGTGCCATCAGTGAGCCCGGACTAGCGGACTCCTACAATGAGCAGTTCTTC. Protein product: CAISEPGLADSYNEQFF.

This sequence joins TRBV9 and TRBJ2-1, with 9 bases aligning to TRBD2. J lost 2 bases, V lost 7 bases, and 4 bases had no gene match. Germline V gene lookup returns CDR1 SGDLS and CDR2 YYNGEE. This CDR3 is built from 14 residues. The CDR3, as DNA: TGTGCCAGCTCAGCGGGAGGCCCCTACAATGAGCAGTTCTTC. This sequence encodes CASSAGGPYNEQFF.

This chain uses TRBV5-4 with TRBJ2-1; TRBD2 aligns across 7 bases. The CDR3 covers 15 residues. Germline V gene lookup returns CDR1 SGHNT and CDR2 YYREEE (reference sequence). With 4 bases clipped from V and 8 bases from J, the junction kept 12 bases outside the gene matches. DNA of the CDR3: TGTGCCAGCAGCCCGCGGGGCGGGAGCCCCGATGAGCAGTTCTTC. Its translation is CASSPRGGSPDEQFF.

The rearrangement links TRBV30 to TRBJ2-3; 7 nucleotides agree with TRBD2. The germline CDR1 and CDR2 sequences are GTSNPN and SVGIG (reference sequence). The length of the CDR3 is 16 residues. After removal of 0 bases from V and 1 base from J, the junction contained 7 bases not matched to a gene. The CDR3 DNA follows: TGTGCCTGGAGTGTACTTCTAGCGGAAGGCACAGATACGCAGTATTTT. It yields the protein CAWSVLLAEGTDTQYF.

The chain employs TRBV4-1 and TRBJ2-5; D is ambiguous. The CDR3 consists of 15 residues. V dropped 0 bases and J dropped 1 base, with 9 bases sitting between them. Germline assignment: CDR1 MGHRA and CDR2 YSYEKL. CDR3 coding DNA: TGCGCCAGCAGCCAAGATATTTGGGCCCAAGAGACCCAGTACTTC. Amino acids: CASSQDIWAQETQYF.

The chain recombines TRBV9 with TRBJ2-5; no clear D gene. The germline V gene has CDR1 SGDLS and CDR2 YYNGEE. The V end was cut by 3 bases, the J end by 7 bases, with 13 bases between. This CDR3 has 13 amino acids. Here the CDR3 reads CASSDTWDGTQYF. The CDR3, as DNA: TGTGCCAGCAGCGACACATGGGATGGGACCCAGTACTTC.

The chain combines TRBV2 with TRBJ1-6; 7 positions match TRBD1. After removal of 8 bases from V and 7 bases from J, the junction contained 8 bases not matched to a gene. Germline V gene lookup returns CDR1 SNHLY and CDR2 FYNNEI. There are 14 residues in the CDR3. Here the CDR3 reads CASDPGQINSPLHF. The CDR3, as DNA: TGTGCCAGCGACCCGGGACAGATAAATTCACCCCTCCACTTT.

The chain joins TRBV9 to TRBJ2-1, with D possibly being TRBD1 or TRBD2 (5 bases each). The V gene lost 3 bases and the J gene lost 7 bases, with 17 bases spanning the gap. CDR1 and CDR2 (germline): SGDLS, YYNGEE. CDR3 length: 15 amino acids. The chain's CDR3 is CASSAWDLQWNEQFF. CDR3 sequence (DNA): TGTGCCAGCAGCGCTTGGGACCTCCAGTGGAATGAGCAGTTCTTC. The variable domain in full, with the rest retrieved from reference TRBV9 and TRBJ2-1, is DSGVTQTPKHLITATGQRVTLRCSPRSGDLSVYWYQQSLDQGLQFLIQYYNGEERAKGNILERFSAQQFPDLHSELNLSSLELGDSALYFCASSAWDLQWNEQFFGPGTRLTVL.

This chain uses TRBV29-1 with TRBJ2-7; 8 nucleotides align to TRBD1. CDR3 size: 15 residues. Trimming at V came to 1 base and at J to 4 bases, leaving 9 bases not matched to a gene. Germline lookup yields CDR1 SQVTM and CDR2 ANQGSEA. The CDR3 protein is CSVEGSRDRPYEQYF. The CDR3 region has the DNA TGCAGCGTTGAAGGTTCCCGGGACAGGCCATACGAGCAGTACTTC.

The rearrangement uses TRBV27 and TRBJ2-6; a possible D gene is TRBD2 (7 bases). Trimming cost V 2 bases and J 3 bases, with 8 bases left between them. Germline V lookup: CDR1 MNHEY, CDR2 SMNVEV (reference sequence). The CDR3 totals 15 residues. The CDR3 bases are TGTGCCAGCAGTTTAAGGGGGGGTGGGGCCAACGTCCTGACTTTC. It specifies CASSLRGGGANVLTF.

The chain is built from TRBV4-1 and TRBJ2-2, with D maybe TRBD1 (6 bases). CDR1 and CDR2 from the germline V gene are MGHRA and YSYEKL. Trimming stripped 3 bases from V and 6 bases from J, with 14 bases between. This CDR3 spans 15 amino acids. Here the CDR3 DNA reads TGCGCCAGCAGCCAGTCCTCCAGGGGACCCGGGGAGCTGTTTTTT. Its translation: CASSQSSRGPGELFF.

Only one count was recorded for this clone. This chain connects TRBV28 to TRBJ1-1; D is unclear. Trimming took 6 bases from V and 0 from J, leaving 5 bases between them. This CDR3 is built from 12 residues. Per the germline V gene, CDR1 is MDHEN and CDR2 is SYDVKM. The CDR3: CASSGVNTEAFF. In DNA, the CDR3 is TGTGCCAGCAGCGGGGTGAACACTGAAGCTTTCTTT.

V usage is TRBV4-1 and J usage is TRBJ2-3; the match to TRBD1 covers 9 bases. V lost 4 bases and J lost 3; bases outside the gene matches: 11. CDR3 length: 17 amino acids. Looked up from germline, CDR1 is MGHRA and CDR2 is YSYEKL. CDR3 DNA sequence: TGCGCCAGCAGCCCCTCTCGGGACAGGGTTTGGACAGATACGCAGTATTTT. The encoded protein is CASSPSRDRVWTDTQYF.

This clone was detected once. The chain couples TRBV7-2 to TRBJ2-4; 11 bases fit TRBD2. The germline V gene has CDR1 SGHTA and CDR2 FQGNSA. The CDR3 length is 16 residues. The junction had 10 bases not matched to a gene; V was cut back by 8 bases and J by 4 bases. CDR3 sequence: CASSDPSGGPKNIQYF. Written as DNA, the CDR3 is TGTGCCAGCTCCGACCCTAGCGGGGGGCCAAAAAACATTCAGTACTTC.

In regard to this clone: Different DNA sequences within this sample yield the same CDR3. The V and J genes are TRBV9 and TRBJ2-7; 7 bases fit TRBD2. J was trimmed by 0 bases and V by 0 bases; bases with no gene match: 6. CDR1 is SGDLS and CDR2 is YYNGEE in the germline V gene. The CDR3 runs to 16 residues. The CDR3 region has the DNA TGTGCCAGCAGCGTAGGGGCTAGCGGAAGCTCCTACGAGCAGTACTTC. The encoded protein is CASSVGASGSSYEQYF.

This clone was recorded once. V gene TRBV4-3 combines with J gene TRBJ2-3; 8 nucleotides line up with TRBD2. Germline trimming cut 0 bases from V and 3 bases from J; bases unmatched to any gene: 5. The CDR3 is made up of 16 amino acids. Germline assignment: CDR1 LGHNA and CDR2 YSLEER. In DNA form, the CDR3 reads TGCGCCAGCAGCCAAGACTCCGGGACTAGAACAGATACGCAGTATTTT. Translation: CASSQDSGTRTDTQYF.

This chain joins TRBV19 and TRBJ1-1, with a weak D call TRBD1 (5 bases). Germline CDR1 is LNHDA and CDR2 is SQIVND (reference sequence). The CDR3 extends over 16 amino acids. V lost 2 bases, J lost 0 bases, and 13 bases lay in between. CDR3 bases: TGTGCCAGTAGTATAAGGACCGGGGGGATGAACACTGAAGCTTTCTTT. It encodes CASSIRTGGMNTEAFF.